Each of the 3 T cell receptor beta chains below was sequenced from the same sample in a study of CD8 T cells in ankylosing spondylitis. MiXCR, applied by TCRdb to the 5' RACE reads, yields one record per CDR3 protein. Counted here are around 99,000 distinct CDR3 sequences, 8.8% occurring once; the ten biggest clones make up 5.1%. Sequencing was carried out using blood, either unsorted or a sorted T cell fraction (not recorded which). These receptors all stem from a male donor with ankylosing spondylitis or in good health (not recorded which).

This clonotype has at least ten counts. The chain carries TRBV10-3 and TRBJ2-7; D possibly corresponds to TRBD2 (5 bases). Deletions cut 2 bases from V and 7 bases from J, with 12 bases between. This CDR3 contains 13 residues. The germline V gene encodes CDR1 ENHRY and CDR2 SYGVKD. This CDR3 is CAISERGIEEQYF. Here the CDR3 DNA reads TGTGCCATCAGTGAGCGGGGTATTGAGGAGCAGTACTTC.

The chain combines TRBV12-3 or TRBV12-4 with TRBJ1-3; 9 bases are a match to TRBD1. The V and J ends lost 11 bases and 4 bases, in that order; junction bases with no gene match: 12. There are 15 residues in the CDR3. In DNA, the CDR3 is TGTGCCGGGGGGGGACAGGGCTCAATCGGAAACACCATATATTTT. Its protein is CAGGGQGSIGNTIYF.

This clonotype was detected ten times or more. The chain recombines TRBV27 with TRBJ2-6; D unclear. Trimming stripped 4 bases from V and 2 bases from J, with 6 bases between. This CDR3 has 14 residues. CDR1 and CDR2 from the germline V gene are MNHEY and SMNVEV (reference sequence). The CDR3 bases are TGTGCCAGCAGTTGGACGGCTGGGGCCAACGTCCTGACTTTC. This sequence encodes CASSWTAGANVLTF.